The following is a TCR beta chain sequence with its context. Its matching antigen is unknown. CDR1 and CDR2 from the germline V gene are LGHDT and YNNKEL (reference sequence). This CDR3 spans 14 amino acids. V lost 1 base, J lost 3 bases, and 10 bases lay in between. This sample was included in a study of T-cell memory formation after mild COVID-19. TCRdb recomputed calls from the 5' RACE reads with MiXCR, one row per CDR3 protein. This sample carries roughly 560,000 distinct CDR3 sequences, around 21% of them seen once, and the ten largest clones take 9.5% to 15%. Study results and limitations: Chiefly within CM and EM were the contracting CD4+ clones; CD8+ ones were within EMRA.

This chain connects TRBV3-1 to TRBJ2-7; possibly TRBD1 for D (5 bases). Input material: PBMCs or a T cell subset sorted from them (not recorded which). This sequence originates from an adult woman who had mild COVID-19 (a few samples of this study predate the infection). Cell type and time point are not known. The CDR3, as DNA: TGTGCCAGCAGCCAAGCTGGGGCCCTCTACGAGCAGTACTTC. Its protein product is CASSQAGALYEQYF.